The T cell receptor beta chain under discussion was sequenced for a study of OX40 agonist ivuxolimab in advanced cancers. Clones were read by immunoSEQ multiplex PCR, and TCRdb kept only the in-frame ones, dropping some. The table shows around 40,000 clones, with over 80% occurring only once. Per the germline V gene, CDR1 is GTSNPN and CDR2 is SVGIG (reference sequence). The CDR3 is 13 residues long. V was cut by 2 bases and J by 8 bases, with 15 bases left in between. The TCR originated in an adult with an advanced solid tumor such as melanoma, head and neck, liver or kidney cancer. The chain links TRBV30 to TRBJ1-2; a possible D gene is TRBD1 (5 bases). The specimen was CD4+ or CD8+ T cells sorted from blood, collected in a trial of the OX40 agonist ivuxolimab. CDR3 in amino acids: CAWSISGRGGYTF. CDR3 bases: TGTGCCTGGAGTATTTCAGGGAGGGGAGGCTACACCTTC.